Listed here are 17 T cell receptor beta chains from one sample, sequenced in a study of shared clonotypes between healthy human individuals. Profiling relied on immunoSEQ multiplex PCR, and the TCRdb table lists in-frame clones only, not all of them. The sample contains some 360,000 clones, around 79% of which appear only once. Sequencing was done on a sample of memory CD4+ T cells sorted from blood. Subset noted: CD45RA-negative fraction. These receptors all come from a man aged 25-45 years in good health.

This clone was picked up one time. The chain employs TRBV30 and TRBJ1-1; tentative D call: TRBD1 (5 bases). CDR1 and CDR2 (germline): GTSNPN, SVGIG (reference sequence). The CDR3 covers 14 residues. V lost 2 bases and J 0 bases, leaving 10 bases between the germline ends. The CDR3 loop is CAWSLGTVNTEAFF. The CDR3 DNA follows: TGTGCCTGGAGTCTAGGGACGGTGAACACTGAAGCTTTCTTT.

The chain carries TRBV4-2 and TRBJ2-7; 11 bases are shared with TRBD1. Germline lookup yields CDR1 LGHNA and CDR2 YNFKEQ. The length of the CDR3 is 19 residues. After removal of 0 bases from V and 6 bases from J, the junction contained 16 bases not matched to a gene. CDR3 in DNA: TGTGCCAGCAGCCAAGAATATGGGGTTTGGGACAGGGGGTCCGGCGAGCAGTACTTC. Amino acid sequence: CASSQEYGVWDRGSGEQYF.

This clone has at least ten counts. The rearrangement joins TRBV15 to TRBJ1-1, with D unclear. This CDR3 spans 18 amino acids. V was trimmed by 0 bases and J by 0 bases, leaving 17 bases between them. The germline V gene has CDR1 LNHNV and CDR2 YYDKDF (reference sequence). In DNA form, the CDR3 reads TGTGCCACCAGCAGAGATCCTAGCTCAAGGGTGTTGAACACTGAAGCTTTCTTT. It translates to CATSRDPSSRVLNTEAFF.

V gene TRBV6-6 combines with J gene TRBJ2-3, with D possibly matching TRBD2 (5 bases). CDR1 and CDR2 from the germline V gene are MNHNY and SVGAGI (reference sequence). With 0 bases removed from V and 4 bases from J, the gap between germline ends came to 14 bases. This CDR3 is built from 16 residues. CDR3 region: CASSYSSPPGADTQYF. CDR3 coding DNA: TGTGCCAGCAGTTACTCGAGCCCCCCCGGGGCAGATACGCAGTATTTT.

This clone occurred once. The CDR3 protein is CASSAGGQAHGYTF. The CDR3 DNA reads as TGTGCCAGCAGTGCAGGAGGACAGGCCCATGGCTACACCTTC. J is TRBJ1-2 and V is TRBV6-1; the match to TRBD1 covers 7 bases. Trimming removed 4 bases from V and 6 bases from J; junction bases left unmatched: 8. CDR3 length: 14 residues. Per germline, CDR1 MNHNS and CDR2 SASEGT.

This chain connects TRBV2 to TRBJ2-1, with 12 bases lining up with TRBD2. Germline CDR1 is SNHLY and CDR2 is FYNNEI. J gave up 5 bases and V 6 bases, and 8 bases lay outside the gene matches. The CDR3 is made up of 16 amino acids. In DNA form, the CDR3 reads TGTGCCAGCAGGCCCTCGGGACTAGCGGGTAACAATGAGCAGTTCTTC. It yields the protein CASRPSGLAGNNEQFF.

The chain carries TRBV6-1 and TRBJ1-5, with D possibly being TRBD1 (5 bases). With 5 bases removed from V and 5 bases from J, the gap between germline ends came to 16 bases. The length of the CDR3 is 15 residues. The germline V gene encodes CDR1 MNHNS and CDR2 SASEGT. The CDR3 reads CASSRTVGLDQPQHF. For the CDR3, the DNA is TGTGCCAGCAGTCGAACAGTGGGGCTGGATCAGCCCCAGCATTTT.

CDR3 loop: CASSAISGRSNEQFF. CDR3 nucleotides: TGTGCCAGCAGTGCGATTAGCGGGAGGAGTAATGAGCAGTTCTTC. V usage is TRBV25-1 and J usage is TRBJ2-1, with 10 bases identical to TRBD2. The CDR3 consists of 15 residues. The germline gives CDR1 MGHDK, CDR2 SYGVNS. The V and J ends lost 4 bases and 7 bases, in that order; junction bases with no gene match: 7.

The CDR3 coding sequence is TGTGCCAGCAGTGATTTCAAACTAGCGGGGAGCACAGATACGCAGTATTTT. This translates into CASSDFKLAGSTDTQYF. This chain uses TRBV2 with TRBJ2-3; 10 bases match TRBD2. There are 17 residues in the CDR3. V lost 3 bases and J lost 0; bases outside the gene matches: 6. Germline lookup yields CDR1 SNHLY and CDR2 FYNNEI.

The genes are TRBV9 and TRBJ2-1; 8 positions match TRBD1. This CDR3 is built from 15 residues. Germline lookup yields CDR1 SGDLS and CDR2 YYNGEE. Trimming at V came to 3 bases and at J to 0 bases, leaving 2 bases not matched to a gene. The CDR3 coding sequence is TGTGCCAGCAGCGGCAGGGGGCACTCCTACAATGAGCAGTTCTTC. Translated: CASSGRGHSYNEQFF.

This clone appeared a single time. The chain combines TRBV5-1 with TRBJ2-4; 8 nucleotides line up with TRBD1. Trimming took 4 bases from V and 3 from J; bases not matched to a gene: 6. CDR1 SGHRS and CDR2 YFSETQ come from the germline V gene. The CDR3 sequence is 15 residues long. DNA for the CDR3: TGCGCCAGCAGCCAGGACAGGGTGGACAAAAACATTCAGTACTTC. This codes for CASSQDRVDKNIQYF. The variable domain in full, completed from reference TRBV5-1 and TRBJ2-4, reads KAGVTQTPRYLIKTRGQQVTLSCSPISGHRSVSWYQQTPGQGLQFLFEYFSETQRNKGNFPGRFSGRQFSNSRSEMNVSTLELGDSALYLCASSQDRVDKNIQYFGAGTRLSVL.

This rearrangement joins TRBV7-2 to TRBJ2-3; a possible D gene is TRBD2 (5 bases). The CDR3 is 16 residues long. Germline-derived CDR1 and CDR2 are SGHTA and FQGNSA. The germline V and J ends were trimmed by 3 bases and 0 bases, with 13 bases remaining between them. CDR3 sequence: CASSFLAAESTDTQYF. The CDR3 DNA sequence: TGTGCCAGCAGCTTTCTGGCAGCGGAGAGCACAGATACGCAGTATTTT. Full variable domain (rest looked up from reference TRBV7-2 and TRBJ2-3): GAGVSQSPSNKVTEKGKDVELRCDPISGHTALYWYRQSLGQGLEFLIYFQGNSAPDKSGLPSDRFSAERTGGSVSTLTIQRTQQEDSAVYLCASSFLAAESTDTQYFGPGTRLTVL.

The CDR3 sequence: CASSPLQGVETQYF. As DNA, the CDR3 is TGTGCCAGCTCACCGCTTCAGGGAGTAGAGACCCAGTACTTC. The V and J genes are TRBV18 and TRBJ2-7; either TRBD1 or TRBD2 may fit D (5 bases each). The J call may be mistaken, given a closer DNA end match to TRBJ2-5. CDR1 and CDR2 (germline): KGHSH, LQKENI. The CDR3 loop spans 14 amino acids.

This chain connects TRBV11-2 to TRBJ2-1, with D possibly matching TRBD1 (6 bases). V lost 1 base, J lost 14 bases, and 15 bases lay in between. There are 13 residues in the CDR3. Germline-derived CDR1 and CDR2 are SGHAT and FQNNGV. The CDR3 protein is CASSLGRRDKEFF. CDR3 in DNA: TGTGCCAGCAGCTTAGGGCGCCGGGACAAGGAGTTCTTC.

The chain carries TRBV2 and TRBJ1-2; a weak D match, TRBD1 (5 bases). This CDR3 contains 13 residues. Germline CDR1 is SNHLY and CDR2 is FYNNEI. With 5 bases removed from V and 4 bases from J, the gap between germline ends came to 11 bases. CDR3 in DNA: TGTGCCAGCAGTTCGGACAAGATCTATGGCTACACCTTC. It codes for CASSSDKIYGYTF. The variable domain in full, completed from reference TRBV2 and TRBJ1-2, reads EPEVTQTPSHQVTQMGQEVILRCVPISNHLYFYWYRQILGQKVEFLVSFYNNEISEKSEIFDDQFSVERPDGSNFTLKIRSTKLEDSAMYFCASSSDKIYGYTFGSGTRLTVV.

This chain joins TRBV5-1 and TRBJ1-5, with unresolved D. The CDR3 length is 15 residues. Germline CDR1 SGHRS, CDR2 YFSETQ. Trimming left V 0 bases short and J 2 bases short, with 9 bases between. CDR3 region: CASSLDSGGNQPQHF. In DNA, the CDR3 is TGCGCCAGCAGCTTGGACAGCGGGGGCAATCAGCCCCAGCATTTT.

The genes are TRBV5-1 and TRBJ2-3; possibly TRBD2 for D (6 bases). Trimming cost V 4 bases and J 0 bases, with 15 bases left between them. The germline V gene encodes CDR1 SGHRS and CDR2 YFSETQ. This CDR3 is built from 16 residues. The CDR3 DNA sequence: TGCGCCAGCAGCGGGACCTATAGCGGTAGCACAGATACGCAGTATTTT. Translated: CASSGTYSGSTDTQYF.